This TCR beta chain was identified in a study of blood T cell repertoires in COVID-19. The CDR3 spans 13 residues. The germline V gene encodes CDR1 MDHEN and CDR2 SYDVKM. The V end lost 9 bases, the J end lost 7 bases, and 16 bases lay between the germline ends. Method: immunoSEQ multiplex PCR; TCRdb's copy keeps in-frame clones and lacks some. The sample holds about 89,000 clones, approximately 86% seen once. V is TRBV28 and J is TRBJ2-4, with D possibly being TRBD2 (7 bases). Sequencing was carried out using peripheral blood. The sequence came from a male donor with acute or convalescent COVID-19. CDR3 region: CASKGGGVNIQYF. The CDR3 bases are TGTGCCAGTAAAGGGGGAGGGGTTAACATTCAGTACTTC.